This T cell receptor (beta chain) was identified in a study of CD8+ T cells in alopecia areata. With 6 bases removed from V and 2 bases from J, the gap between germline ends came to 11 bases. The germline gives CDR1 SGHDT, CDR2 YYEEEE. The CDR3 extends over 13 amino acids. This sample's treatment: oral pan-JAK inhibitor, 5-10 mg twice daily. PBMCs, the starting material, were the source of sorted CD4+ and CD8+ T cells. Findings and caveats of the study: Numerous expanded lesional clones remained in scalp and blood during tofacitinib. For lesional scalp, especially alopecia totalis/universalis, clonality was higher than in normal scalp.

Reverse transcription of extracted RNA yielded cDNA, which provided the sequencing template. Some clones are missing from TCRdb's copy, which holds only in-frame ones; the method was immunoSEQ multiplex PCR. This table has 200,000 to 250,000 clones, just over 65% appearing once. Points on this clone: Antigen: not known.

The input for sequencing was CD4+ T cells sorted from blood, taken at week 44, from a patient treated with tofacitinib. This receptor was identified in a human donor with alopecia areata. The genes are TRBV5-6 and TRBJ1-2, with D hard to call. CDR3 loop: CASTSPGNYGYTF. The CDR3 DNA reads TGTGCCAGCACCTCTCCCGGGAACTATGGCTACACCTTC. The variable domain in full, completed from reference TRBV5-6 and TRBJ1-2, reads DAGVTQSPTHLIKTRGQQVTLRCSPKSGHDTVSWYQQALGQGPQFIFQYYEEEERQRGNFPDRFSGHQFPNYSSELNVNALLLGDSALYLCASTSPGNYGYTFGSGTRLTVV.